This TCR beta chain originates from a study of cytomegalovirus exposure and HLA in healthy donors. The PCR used 60 Vbeta and 13 Jbeta primers. Sequencing used immunoSEQ multiplex PCR; TCRdb keeps in-frame clones, though not all of them. This listing includes 75,000 to 85,000 clones. The length of the CDR3 is 13 residues. Germline CDR1 and CDR2: SGHNT and YYREEE (reference sequence). The V gene end was trimmed by 3 bases and the J gene end by 6 bases; junction bases not matched to a gene: 3. Findings and limits, study-wide: A later analysis revealed that TCR association rates differed between HLA loci, peaking at DRB1 and bottoming out at HLA-C.

Concerning this clone: Its antigen is not known.

The clonotype was recovered from a man between 50 and 59 years old in good health and CMV-seronegative. This chain links TRBV5-4 with TRBJ1-2; 9 nucleotides agree with TRBD1. The sequencing sample was made of PBMCs. The CDR3 sequence: CASSWDRVDGYTF. CDR3 in DNA: TGTGCCAGCAGCTGGGACAGGGTAGATGGCTACACCTTC.